These 31 T cell receptor beta chains came from one sample sequenced in a study of post-analysis software for immune sequencing data. The study, taken as a whole, reports: Elevated frequency relative to controls characterized four to six TRBV segments in patients, TRBV5-6, TRBV5-1 and TRBV20-1 among them.

Unique molecular identifiers featured in each of the TCR beta cDNA libraries. TCRdb reprocessed the PCR reads via MiXCR and lists one record per CDR3 protein. The sample includes almost 700,000 distinct CDR3 sequences, 55% to 60% of them seen just once. These receptors have no known antigen. Specimen: blood. Every receptor here comes from a girl aged 2 to 10 with multiple sclerosis.

This chain connects TRBV15 to TRBJ2-3; no clear D. The V end was cut by 6 bases, the J end by 0 bases, with 10 bases between. The CDR3 loop spans 14 amino acids. Germline lookup yields CDR1 LNHNV and CDR2 YYDKDF (reference sequence). DNA of the CDR3: TGTGCCACCAGATCCGGATCTAGCACAGATACGCAGTATTTT. It specifies CATRSGSSTDTQYF.

V gene TRBV10-3 combines with J gene TRBJ2-4, with D unresolved. TRBJ2-7 explains the end of the DNA better; the J call may be wrong. The CDR3 is 14 residues long. Per germline, CDR1 ENHRY and CDR2 SYGVKD. In DNA form, the CDR3 reads TGTGCCATCAGTGAGATGGTTTATGCCTACGAGCAGTACTTC. Translating it yields CAISEMVYAYEQYF.

V and J are TRBV7-2 and TRBJ1-5; D is perhaps TRBD1 (6 bases). Germline V gene sequence: CDR1 SGHTA, CDR2 FQGNSA. The CDR3 loop spans 15 amino acids. Trimming removed 1 base at V and 7 bases at J, with 14 bases between. For the CDR3, the DNA is TGTGCCAGCAGCTTAGACCCAGGGGTACGACAGCCCCAGCATTTT. This translates into CASSLDPGVRQPQHF.

The rearrangement links TRBV20-1 to TRBJ2-2; TRBD2 aligns across 9 bases. This CDR3 contains 14 residues. Trimming cost V 4 bases and J 1 base; bases outside gene matches: 1. Germline V lookup: CDR1 DFQATT, CDR2 SNEGSKA (reference sequence). CDR3: CSAKAGGNTGELFF. CDR3 DNA sequence: TGCAGTGCTAAAGCGGGAGGGAACACCGGGGAGCTGTTTTTT.

This clonotype showed up just a few times. V and J are TRBV6-5 and TRBJ2-7, with D perhaps matching TRBD1 or TRBD2 (5 bases each). Trimming removed 5 bases at V and 6 bases at J, with 20 bases between. In germline, CDR1 is MNHEY, CDR2 SVGAGI. This CDR3 region has 15 residues. The CDR3 is CASSRRRDGPPEQYF. The CDR3, as DNA: TGTGCCAGCAGTCGTCGTCGGGACGGGCCACCCGAGCAGTACTTC.

The V call is TRBV7-2, the J call TRBJ1-4; D not resolved. V was cut by 3 bases and J by 0 bases, with 17 bases left in between. CDR1 and CDR2 (germline): SGHTA, FQGNSA. The CDR3 spans 18 residues. CDR3 amino acids: CASSLPDTTYATNEKLFF. CDR3 in DNA: TGTGCCAGCAGCTTGCCAGATACTACCTATGCAACTAATGAAAAACTGTTTTTT. The full variable domain, with the rest looked up from reference TRBV7-2 and TRBJ1-4, is GAGVSQSPSNKVTEKGKDVELRCDPISGHTALYWYRQSLGQGLEFLIYFQGNSAPDKSGLPSDRFSAERTGGSVSTLTIQRTQQEDSAVYLCASSLPDTTYATNEKLFFGSGTQLSVL.

The rearrangement joins TRBV7-2 to TRBJ2-5, with 13 nucleotides matching TRBD2. The CDR3 has 20 residues. V lost 5 bases to trimming and J lost 1 base; unmatched junction nucleotides: 16. The germline V gene encodes CDR1 SGHTA and CDR2 FQGNSA. The CDR3 sequence: CASSLRPTSGRPAFQETQYF. Written as DNA, the CDR3 is TGTGCCAGCAGCCTAAGGCCGACTAGCGGGAGGCCAGCGTTCCAAGAGACCCAGTACTTC. Complete variable domain (other parts from reference TRBV7-2 and TRBJ2-5): GAGVSQSPSNKVTEKGKDVELRCDPISGHTALYWYRQSLGQGLEFLIYFQGNSAPDKSGLPSDRFSAERTGGSVSTLTIQRTQQEDSAVYLCASSLRPTSGRPAFQETQYFGPGTRLLVL.

The chain recombines TRBV10-1 with TRBJ2-1; 7 bases agree with TRBD2. The V segment lost 2 bases and the J segment 5 bases; nucleotides outside the gene matches: 3. CDR1 WNHNN and CDR2 SYGVQD come from the germline V gene (reference sequence). This CDR3 has 14 residues. The CDR3 spells CASSESGADNEQFF. For the CDR3, the DNA is TGCGCCAGCAGTGAGAGCGGGGCGGACAATGAGCAGTTCTTC.

The chain is built from TRBV7-9 and TRBJ1-2; 10 positions match TRBD1. This CDR3 contains 15 residues. V was pared by 3 bases and J by 7 bases, with 8 bases of the junction left unmatched. Germline V CDR1 and CDR2: SEHNR, FQNEAQ (reference sequence). The CDR3 loop reads CASSLRTGGSSGYTF. Written as DNA, the CDR3 is TGTGCCAGCAGCTTGAGGACAGGGGGAAGCTCTGGCTACACCTTC.

The chain has TRBV29-1 and TRBJ1-4; D not resolved. CDR3 length equals 12 residues. V gave up 7 bases and J gave up 0 bases, with 6 bases separating them. The germline V gene has CDR1 SQVTM and CDR2 ANQGSEA. The CDR3 protein is CSALSTNEKLFF. The DNA for the CDR3 is TGCAGCGCCCTCTCAACTAATGAAAAACTGTTTTTT.

The chain links TRBV3-1 to TRBJ2-7; TRBD2 agrees at 13 bases. The CDR3 contains 16 residues. The J segment lost 3 bases and the V segment lost 4 bases, leaving 6 bases of the junction unmatched. The germline gives CDR1 LGHDT, CDR2 YNNKEL (reference sequence). The DNA of the CDR3 is TGTGCCAGCAGCCGGACTAGCGGGAGTGGGAACTACGAGCAGTACTTC. It codes for CASSRTSGSGNYEQYF.

The rearrangement joins TRBV29-1 to TRBJ1-2; the D gene is possibly TRBD1 (5 bases). The CDR3 runs 11 residues. Germline V gives CDR1 SQVTM, CDR2 ANQGSEA. V gave up 3 bases and J gave up 5 bases, with 7 bases separating them. Here the CDR3 DNA reads TGCAGCGTTGACGGGGCTTATGGCTACACCTTC. Protein: CSVDGAYGYTF.

This clonotype has just a few counts. The V and J genes are TRBV4-2 and TRBJ1-6; 7 bases match TRBD1. The CDR3 extends over 16 amino acids. V was clipped by 4 bases and J by 9 bases; unmatched bases: 12. The germline gives CDR1 LGHNA, CDR2 YNFKEQ. The CDR3 region has the DNA TGTGCCAGCAGCCCCACGTCCGGACAGGTGGTTTCACCCCTCCACTTT. Translated, it gives CASSPTSGQVVSPLHF.

This clonotype has just a few counts. This chain joins TRBV29-1 and TRBJ2-3; D ambiguous. CDR3 size: 12 residues. Germline CDR1 and CDR2: SQVTM and ANQGSEA. Between the trimmed V and J ends, which lost 7 bases and 0 bases, there was a span of 8 bases. The CDR3, as DNA: TGCAGCGGGAAACCTAGCACAGATACGCAGTATTTT. Translated, it gives CSGKPSTDTQYF.

In nucleotides, the CDR3 is TGCAGTGCTGAGGGGGACCTGGGGGAAGCTTTCTTT. It encodes CSAEGDLGEAFF. The chain carries TRBV20-1 and TRBJ1-1, with D tentatively TRBD1 (6 bases). CDR1 is DFQATT, CDR2 SNEGSKA, per germline (reference sequence). V lost 5 bases and J 8 bases, leaving 15 bases between the germline ends. The CDR3 contains 12 residues.

This clonotype showed up just a few times. This chain connects TRBV29-1 to TRBJ2-3; TRBD2 aligns across 12 bases. The germline V gene has CDR1 SQVTM and CDR2 ANQGSEA. This CDR3 is built from 17 residues. Losses at the gene ends were 7 bases for V and 4 bases for J; bases not matched to a gene: 15. The CDR3 is CSGGLAGGPRRSDTQYF. The CDR3 nucleotides are TGCAGCGGAGGGCTAGCGGGAGGGCCCCGAAGATCAGATACGCAGTATTTT.

This clonotype was found a few times. The chain's CDR3 is CASSQDHRAGNSPLHF. The CDR3, as DNA: TGTGCCAGCAGCCAAGATCACAGGGCTGGCAATTCACCCCTCCACTTT. J is TRBJ1-6 and V is TRBV3-1, with a weak D call TRBD1 (6 bases). The CDR3 length is 16 residues. V lost 0 bases, J lost 7 bases, and 13 bases lay in between. Germline lookup yields CDR1 LGHDT and CDR2 YNNKEL (reference sequence). The full variable domain, rest sourced from reference TRBV3-1 and TRBJ1-6, is DTAVSQTPKYLVTQMGNDKSIKCEQNLGHDTMYWYKQDSKKFLKIMFSYNNKELIINETVPNRFSPKSPDKAHLNLHINSLELGDSAVYFCASSQDHRAGNSPLHFGNGTRLTVT.

The rearrangement links TRBV7-2 to TRBJ1-2; 10 nucleotides align to TRBD1. Trimming at V came to 1 base and at J to 13 bases, leaving 9 bases not matched to a gene. Germline CDR1 and CDR2: SGHTA and FQGNSA. There are 14 residues in the CDR3. The CDR3 region is CASSLGQGADVGTF. The CDR3 region has the DNA TGTGCCAGCAGCTTAGGACAGGGGGCGGATGTAGGCACCTTC.

This clonotype was seen only a few times. The chain couples TRBV11-2 to TRBJ2-5, with TRBD2 matching over 7 bases. Per the germline V gene, CDR1 is SGHAT and CDR2 is FQNNGV. CDR3 size: 15 residues. V dropped 1 base and J dropped 2; count of bases not matched to a gene: 4. CDR3 sequence reads: CASSLVGGRQETQYF. CDR3 sequence (DNA): TGTGCCAGCAGCTTAGTCGGCGGGAGACAAGAGACCCAGTACTTC.

The V gene is TRBV4-3, the J gene TRBJ2-3, with a possible D match to TRBD2 (6 bases). The germline V gene has CDR1 LGHNA and CDR2 YSLEER. This CDR3 has 15 residues. The V gene lost 0 bases and the J gene lost 5 bases, with 12 bases spanning the gap. The CDR3 loop reads CASSQEAREVDTQYF. The DNA of the CDR3 is TGCGCCAGCAGCCAAGAGGCAAGGGAGGTAGATACGCAGTATTTT.

This clonotype was observed a handful of times. V gene TRBV20-1 combines with J gene TRBJ2-7; TRBD1 or TRBD2 may be the D gene (5 bases each). V was shortened by 4 bases and J by 3 bases, with 10 bases between the two germline ends. The germline V gene encodes CDR1 DFQATT and CDR2 SNEGSKA (reference sequence). The CDR3 has 12 amino acids. The CDR3 DNA reads as TGCAGTGCTATGAGGGGCTACTACGAGCAGTACTTC. Its translation is CSAMRGYYEQYF.

This clonotype was observed once. This rearrangement joins TRBV4-1 to TRBJ2-1, with 9 bases aligning to TRBD2. Germline V gene lookup returns CDR1 MGHRA and CDR2 YSYEKL. CDR3 size: 17 residues. With 0 bases clipped from V and 5 bases from J, the junction kept 8 bases outside the gene matches. The CDR3 protein is CASSQDQSGGFHNEQFF. The CDR3 coding sequence is TGCGCCAGCAGCCAAGATCAAAGCGGGGGGTTCCACAATGAGCAGTTCTTC.

The rearrangement links TRBV6-4 to TRBJ2-3, with 11 bases aligning to TRBD2. The CDR3 has 14 residues. CDR1 is MRHNA, CDR2 SNTAGT, per germline. Trimming cost V 5 bases and J 3 bases; bases outside gene matches: 1. The CDR3 reads CASSRLAGTDTQYF. In nucleotides, the CDR3 is TGTGCCAGCAGTAGACTAGCGGGAACAGATACGCAGTATTTT.

The chain carries TRBV5-1 and TRBJ1-5; TRBD1 is a possible D gene (5 bases). The CDR3 is 14 residues long. Deletions cut 5 bases from V and 0 bases from J, with 9 bases between. The V gene's germline CDR1 is SGHRS and CDR2 YFSETQ. The CDR3 protein is CASRPGGSNQPQHF. CDR3 bases: TGCGCCAGCAGACCGGGGGGTAGCAATCAGCCCCAGCATTTT.

The chain is built from TRBV29-1 and TRBJ2-3, with no clear D. The germline V gene encodes CDR1 SQVTM and CDR2 ANQGSEA. The CDR3 runs to 13 residues. Between the trimmed V and J ends, which lost 6 bases and 4 bases, there was a span of 14 bases. Written as DNA, the CDR3 is TGCAGCGTCATTTATCGAGCTTCAGATACGCAGTATTTT. Translation gives CSVIYRASDTQYF.

V and J are TRBV10-3 and TRBJ2-1; either TRBD1 or TRBD2 may fit D (5 bases each). CDR3 length: 16 residues. V was cut by 1 base and J by 6 bases, with 16 bases left in between. CDR1 is ENHRY, CDR2 SYGVKD, per germline. CDR3 in amino acids: CAISEYVGVGGNEQFF. CDR3 sequence (DNA): TGTGCCATCAGTGAGTATGTCGGCGTTGGGGGCAATGAGCAGTTCTTC.

The J gene is TRBJ2-1, the V gene TRBV7-6, with 7 positions matching TRBD2. The CDR3 loop spans 17 amino acids. The junction had 10 bases not matched to a gene; V was cut back by 5 bases and J by 0 bases. The germline CDR1 and CDR2 sequences are SGHVS and FNYEAQ. CDR3 sequence (DNA): TGTGCCAGCAGCCCAACCCCCCTAGCGGCCTCCTACAATGAGCAGTTCTTC. Its translation: CASSPTPLAASYNEQFF.

The chain combines TRBV7-2 with TRBJ2-1, with D tentatively TRBD1 (6 bases). Germline assignment: CDR1 SGHTA and CDR2 FQGNSA. Trimming left V 4 bases short and J 3 bases short, with 16 bases between. The CDR3 loop spans 16 amino acids. The CDR3 region is CASSWDPGALYNEQFF. The CDR3 bases are TGTGCCAGCAGCTGGGACCCAGGGGCTCTCTACAATGAGCAGTTCTTC.

The V and J genes are TRBV20-1 and TRBJ1-6, with D hard to call. The V gene's germline CDR1 is DFQATT and CDR2 SNEGSKA (reference sequence). The CDR3 contains 13 residues. Trimming stripped 5 bases from V and 7 bases from J, with 12 bases between. CDR3: CSASETENSPLHF. Written as DNA, the CDR3 is TGCAGTGCTTCCGAAACTGAAAATTCACCCCTCCACTTT.

The V gene is TRBV12-3 or TRBV12-4, the J gene TRBJ2-7, with a possible D match to TRBD1 (5 bases). This CDR3 is 13 amino acids long. Trimming pared 3 bases from V and 5 bases from J, leaving 11 bases between. CDR3 nucleotides: TGTGCCAGCAGTTTGGACACCGTCCACGAGCAGTACTTC. Encoded protein: CASSLDTVHEQYF.

The rearrangement uses TRBV7-2 and TRBJ1-6; D uncertain. This CDR3 comprises 15 residues. V was clipped by 4 bases and J by 6 bases, with 13 bases between them. Germline CDR1 SGHTA, CDR2 FQGNSA. The CDR3 region has the DNA TGTGCCAGCAGCTCTTGGTTAGCCCCTAATTCACCCCTCCACTTT. It specifies CASSSWLAPNSPLHF.